Presented here are 29 T cell receptor beta chains from one specimen sequenced in a study of T cells in Graves' hyperthyroidism and ophthalmopathy. RNA transcripts served as the template for amplifying TCR beta CDR3 regions. The HTBI set primed first-round TCR CDR3 RT-PCR. TCRdb re-called the multiplex PCR reads through MiXCR, storing one row per CDR3 protein. Among approximately 600,000 distinct CDR3 sequences listed, approximately 15% were seen once. The sample comprised blood. These receptors all stem from a woman between 35 and 50 years old with Graves' ophthalmopathy.

Notes on this clonotype: This clone may be a read error of a much larger clone one base away. The chain has TRBV15 and TRBJ2-2, with D hard to call. CDR3 length equals 14 residues. In germline, CDR1 is LNHNV, CDR2 YYDKDF (reference sequence). Trimming shortened V by 5 bases and J by 3 bases, and 10 bases separated the two germline ends. The DNA for the CDR3 is TGTGCCACCAGCTTAGTAGTGGACACCGGGGAGCTGTTTTTT. This sequence encodes CATSLVVDTGELFF.

This clonotype was picked up many times. The CDR3 bases are TGTGCCAGCAGCTCAAGCGGGAGGTGGTACCAAGAGACCCAGTACTTC. It codes for CASSSSGRWYQETQYF. The rearrangement uses TRBV7-8 and TRBJ2-5, with TRBD2 matching over 9 bases. In germline, CDR1 is SGHVS, CDR2 FQNEAQ. CDR3 length: 16 residues. With V trimmed by 4 bases and J by 0 bases, 6 bases remained unmatched.

This clonotype appeared many times. This rearrangement joins TRBV28 to TRBJ2-5, with 7 bases aligning to TRBD2. CDR1 MDHEN and CDR2 SYDVKM come from the germline V gene. This CDR3 spans 15 amino acids. Trimming at V came to 6 bases and at J to 3 bases, leaving 10 bases not matched to a gene. The CDR3 nucleotides are TGTGCCAGCAGCCCCCGCGCAGGGAGGGAAGAGACCCAGTACTTC. The encoded protein is CASSPRAGREETQYF.

This clonotype has ten or more counts. This chain links TRBV19 with TRBJ1-5; D is ambiguous. Trimming took 5 bases from V and 2 from J, leaving 13 bases between them. The CDR3 spans 15 residues. CDR1 is LNHDA and CDR2 is SQIVND in the germline V gene (reference sequence). The DNA of the CDR3 is TGTGCCAGTAGTTTAGGGCGGCAGGGCAATCAGCCCCAGCATTTT. Translating gives CASSLGRQGNQPQHF.

There are many counts of this clonotype. The genes are TRBV9 and TRBJ2-7, with TRBD2 matching 7 bases. This CDR3 has 15 amino acids. V lost 3 bases to trimming and J lost 5 bases; unmatched junction nucleotides: 11. Germline V gene data show CDR1 as SGDLS and CDR2 as YYNGEE. CDR3 sequence reads: CASSADSGNSNEQYF. The DNA of the CDR3 is TGTGCCAGCAGCGCCGACAGCGGGAACAGCAACGAGCAGTACTTC.

The rearrangement joins TRBV18 to TRBJ2-7; D is possibly TRBD1 (6 bases). V dropped 0 bases and J dropped 5 bases, with 14 bases sitting between them. The germline V gene encodes CDR1 KGHSH and CDR2 LQKENI. The length of the CDR3 is 15 residues. The CDR3 nucleotides are TGTGCCAGCTCACCACCGACAGGTAATCTCCACGAGCAGTACTTC. This encodes CASSPPTGNLHEQYF.

This chain uses TRBV11-1 with TRBJ2-7; the match to TRBD1 covers 7 bases. The CDR3 totals 16 residues. The germline V gene has CDR1 SGHAT and CDR2 FQDESV (reference sequence). With V trimmed by 7 bases and J by 0 bases, 12 bases remained unmatched. The CDR3 is CASTPFGQVSSYEQYF. CDR3 bases: TGTGCCAGCACGCCTTTCGGACAGGTCAGCTCCTACGAGCAGTACTTC.

This clonotype was recorded at least ten times. This chain connects TRBV6-2 or TRBV6-3 to TRBJ1-1; 8 bases line up with TRBD1. Trimming cost V 7 bases and J 1 base; bases outside gene matches: 11. Germline CDR1 and CDR2: MNHEY and SVGEGT. The CDR3 is made up of 16 amino acids. The CDR3 is CASTSPWGQANTEAFF. The CDR3 DNA reads TGTGCCAGCACATCCCCATGGGGACAGGCGAACACTGAAGCTTTCTTT.

This clonotype was seen ten or more times. The J gene is TRBJ1-5, the V gene TRBV12-3 or TRBV12-4; possible D gene TRBD1, 5 bases. This CDR3 has 16 amino acids. V lost 7 bases to trimming and J lost 3 bases, with 19 bases between them. The CDR3 loop reads CASTFRGRTPNQPQHF. CDR3 in DNA: TGTGCCAGCACATTTAGGGGACGGACGCCCAATCAGCCCCAGCATTTT.

This clonotype showed up many times. V gene TRBV2 combines with J gene TRBJ1-2; D perhaps matches TRBD1 (6 bases). There are 14 residues in the CDR3. Germline lookup yields CDR1 SNHLY and CDR2 FYNNEI. Trimming cost V 7 bases and J 2 bases, with 14 bases left between them. As DNA, the CDR3 is TGTGCCAGCACAGGGGAAACAGCGAACTATGGCTACACCTTC. Protein sequence: CASTGETANYGYTF. Using reference TRBV2 and TRBJ1-2 for the parts outside the CDR3, the full variable domain is EPEVTQTPSHQVTQMGQEVILRCVPISNHLYFYWYRQILGQKVEFLVSFYNNEISEKSEIFDDQFSVERPDGSNFTLKIRSTKLEDSAMYFCASTGETANYGYTFGSGTRLTVV.

The J gene is TRBJ1-1, the V gene TRBV7-3; D is undetermined. Germline V CDR1 and CDR2: SGHTA, FQGTGA. There are 11 residues in the CDR3. The V end was cut by 1 base, the J end by 7 bases, with 4 bases between. The CDR3 nucleotides are TGTGCCAGCAGCTTAAAGGGTGAAGCTTTCTTT. This codes for CASSLKGEAFF.

V is TRBV19 and J is TRBJ1-5; D is ambiguous. Germline V lookup: CDR1 LNHDA, CDR2 SQIVND (reference sequence). V was trimmed by 3 bases and J by 6 bases, leaving 21 bases between them. CDR3 length equals 17 residues. CDR3 sequence: CASSMGSEQMGGQPQHF. The CDR3 DNA reads TGTGCCAGTAGTATGGGATCGGAACAGATGGGAGGTCAGCCCCAGCATTTT.

This clonotype was found many times. The chain links TRBV6-1 to TRBJ1-5; D is uncertain. The CDR3 is 12 residues long. Trimming shortened V by 5 bases and J by 4 bases, and 6 bases separated the two germline ends. The germline V gene has CDR1 MNHNS and CDR2 SASEGT. This CDR3 reads CASSPVNQPQHF. In DNA, the CDR3 is TGTGCCAGCAGTCCAGTTAATCAGCCCCAGCATTTT.

In its sample, this clonotype was seen many times. The chain has TRBV20-1 and TRBJ2-2; tentative D call: TRBD1 (5 bases). The CDR3 has 13 residues. CDR1 and CDR2 from the germline V gene are DFQATT and SNEGSKA (reference sequence). The V and J ends lost 7 bases and 6 bases respectively, with 15 bases between them. CDR3 sequence: CSVVDKLSGELFF. The CDR3 DNA reads as TGCAGTGTGGTGGACAAGCTGTCCGGGGAGCTGTTTTTT.

This clonotype was counted at least ten times. The chain recombines TRBV6-1 with TRBJ2-7; no clear D. The CDR3 loop spans 14 amino acids. With 10 bases removed from V and 0 bases from J, the gap between germline ends came to 16 bases. Germline V gives CDR1 MNHNS, CDR2 SASEGT. The CDR3, as DNA: TGTGCCACCGCCCGGCAGACTGGCTCCTACGAGCAGTACTTC. Its protein product is CATARQTGSYEQYF.

This clonotype was recorded at least ten times. V is TRBV9 and J is TRBJ2-2; weak D call: TRBD2 (6 bases). CDR1 is SGDLS, CDR2 YYNGEE, per germline. The V end was cut by 2 bases, the J end by 7 bases, with 12 bases between. This CDR3 is built from 14 residues. The chain's CDR3 is CASSVNSGDGELFF. The CDR3 coding sequence is TGTGCCAGCAGCGTCAACTCGGGGGACGGGGAGCTGTTTTTT.

The chain uses TRBV20-1 and TRBJ1-3; the D is unclear. Germline V gene sequence: CDR1 DFQATT, CDR2 SNEGSKA (reference sequence). The ends were cut back, 3 bases at V and 2 bases at J, with 11 bases in the middle. The CDR3 consists of 14 residues. CDR3 amino acids: CSASRSATGNTIYF. The CDR3 bases are TGCAGTGCTAGTAGGTCAGCAACTGGAAACACCATATATTTT.

In its sample, this clonotype was seen many times. This chain links TRBV2 with TRBJ2-5; D unclear. Germline CDR1 SNHLY, CDR2 FYNNEI. The CDR3 is 13 amino acids. V was shortened by 7 bases and J by 0 bases, with 9 bases between the two germline ends. The chain's CDR3 is CASTQTYQETQYF. In DNA, the CDR3 is TGTGCCAGCACACAGACGTACCAAGAGACCCAGTACTTC.

The chain couples TRBV6-2 or TRBV6-3 to TRBJ1-2; the match to TRBD1 covers 8 bases. Trimming removed 6 bases from V and 8 bases from J; junction bases left unmatched: 14. Germline V gene lookup returns CDR1 MNHEY and CDR2 SVGEGT. The CDR3 loop spans 15 amino acids. DNA for the CDR3: TGTGCCAGCAGCCAGGGACAGGCCCTGAGGTGGGGCTACACCTTC. It is translated as CASSQGQALRWGYTF.

This chain joins TRBV6-1 and TRBJ1-5; D perhaps matches TRBD1 (6 bases). Deletions cut 4 bases from V and 5 bases from J, with 12 bases between. CDR3 length: 14 residues. CDR1 MNHNS and CDR2 SASEGT come from the germline V gene. CDR3 DNA: TGTGCCAGCAGTGCGGACAGTAATCATCAGCCCCAGCATTTT. This codes for CASSADSNHQPQHF.

The chain carries TRBV12-3 or TRBV12-4 and TRBJ1-2, with a tentative D call TRBD1 (5 bases). The germline V and J ends were trimmed by 3 bases and 4 bases, with 9 bases remaining between them. This CDR3 contains 13 residues. CDR3 loop: CASSFGATYGYTF. The CDR3 DNA reads as TGTGCCAGCAGTTTTGGGGCCACCTATGGCTACACCTTC.

The genes are TRBV19 and TRBJ2-2; D ambiguous. The CDR3 runs to 11 residues. V dropped 7 bases and J dropped 6 bases, with 6 bases sitting between them. The germline V gene encodes CDR1 LNHDA and CDR2 SQIVND (reference sequence). The DNA for the CDR3 is TGTGCCAGTAACACTGCCGGGGAGCTGTTTTTT. It is translated as CASNTAGELFF.

The table lists this clonotype with many counts. The chain has TRBV29-1 and TRBJ1-1; D possibly corresponds to TRBD1 (5 bases). CDR3 size: 14 residues. V was trimmed by 3 bases and J by 2 bases, leaving 13 bases between them. Germline lookup yields CDR1 SQVTM and CDR2 ANQGSEA. The CDR3 DNA reads TGCAGCGTTGATCCCGGGACGGCAAACACTGAAGCTTTCTTT. Its translation: CSVDPGTANTEAFF. Full variable domain (remainder filled in from reference TRBV29-1 and TRBJ1-1): SAVISQKPSRDICQRGTSLTIQCQVDSQVTMMFWYRQQPGQSLTLIATANQGSEATYESGFVIDKFPISRPNLTFSTLTVSNMSPEDSSIYLCSVDPGTANTEAFFGQGTRLTVV.

This clonotype was observed a handful of times. V usage is TRBV5-6 and J usage is TRBJ2-7; no reliable D call. In germline, CDR1 is SGHDT, CDR2 YYEEEE. V lost 2 bases, J lost 5 bases, and 11 bases lay in between. The CDR3 length is 13 residues. CDR3 nucleotide sequence: TGTGCCAGCAGCTTACCATTTCACCACGAGCAGTACTTC. This sequence encodes CASSLPFHHEQYF.

In this sample, this clonotype turned up a few times. CDR3 region: CADSTGSNTGELFF. CDR3 sequence (DNA): TGTGCCGACTCGACAGGGTCGAACACCGGGGAGCTGTTTTTT. The genes are TRBV7-8 and TRBJ2-2, with 7 bases fitting TRBD1. Germline values: CDR1 SGHVS, CDR2 FQNEAQ. The CDR3 sequence is 14 residues long. V shed 11 bases, J shed 0 bases, and the junction held 6 bases outside the gene matches.

This clonotype was picked up many times. The chain carries TRBV19 and TRBJ1-5; 8 bases are a match to TRBD1. Trimming cost V 5 bases and J 4 bases; bases outside gene matches: 7. This CDR3 has 15 residues. Germline V lookup: CDR1 LNHDA, CDR2 SQIVND (reference sequence). CDR3 region: CASSPDRGRNQPQHF. The CDR3 DNA follows: TGTGCCAGTAGTCCTGACAGGGGACGGAATCAGCCCCAGCATTTT.

V and J are TRBV5-1 and TRBJ2-5; TRBD1 agrees at 9 bases. The V and J ends lost 0 bases and 2 bases, in that order; junction bases with no gene match: 8. Germline lookup yields CDR1 SGHRS and CDR2 YFSETQ. The CDR3 length is 17 residues. Here the CDR3 reads CASSLAGTGWGQETQYF. For the CDR3, the DNA is TGCGCCAGCAGCTTGGCCGGGACAGGGTGGGGTCAAGAGACCCAGTACTTC.

This clonotype was seen repeatedly, ten times or more. CDR3 protein: CASRPTATNYGYTF. In DNA, the CDR3 is TGTGCCAGCAGACCGACAGCTACAAACTATGGCTACACCTTC. J is TRBJ1-2 and V is TRBV27; D is perhaps TRBD1 (5 bases). Trimming cost V 6 bases and J 2 bases, with 13 bases left between them. The germline gives CDR1 MNHEY, CDR2 SMNVEV (reference sequence). The CDR3 is made up of 14 amino acids.

This clonotype appeared many times. The V and J genes are TRBV5-1 and TRBJ2-7, with 11 bases fitting TRBD2. The CDR3 spans 19 residues. Germline CDR1 and CDR2: SGHRS and YFSETQ. Unmatched junction bases numbered 14, after V lost 2 bases and J lost 1 base. Here the CDR3 reads CASSLATSGTHRNSYEQYF. The CDR3 DNA reads as TGCGCCAGCAGCTTAGCGACTAGCGGGACCCACAGGAATTCCTACGAGCAGTACTTC.